This TCR beta chain was captured in a study of blood T cell repertoires in COVID-19. Study in general: The study drew acute and convalescent COVID-19 samples from the United States, Italy and Spain. From T cells, B-cell-depleted T cells, or PBMCs came the material, which was cDNA or gDNA.

Authors' methods: Reference gene primer amplification gave estimated nucleated cell counts. The table came from immunoSEQ multiplex PCR; TCRdb's copy has only in-frame clones and leaves some out. That table supplies the V and J calls and clone size; D and trimming were determined from the DNA. The table shows tens of thousands of clones, with around four fifths occurring only once. The TCR was taken from a man in his sixties or seventies with acute or convalescent COVID-19. The specimen was peripheral blood.

The CDR3 spells CASTFGLKETQYF. The DNA of the CDR3 is TGTGCCAGCACCTTTGGACTCAAAGAGACCCAGTACTTC. This sequence joins TRBV25-1 and TRBJ2-5, with D tentatively TRBD2 (5 bases). Germline CDR1 and CDR2: MGHDK and SYGVNS. V was clipped by 7 bases and J by 3 bases, with 12 bases between them. The CDR3 totals 13 residues.